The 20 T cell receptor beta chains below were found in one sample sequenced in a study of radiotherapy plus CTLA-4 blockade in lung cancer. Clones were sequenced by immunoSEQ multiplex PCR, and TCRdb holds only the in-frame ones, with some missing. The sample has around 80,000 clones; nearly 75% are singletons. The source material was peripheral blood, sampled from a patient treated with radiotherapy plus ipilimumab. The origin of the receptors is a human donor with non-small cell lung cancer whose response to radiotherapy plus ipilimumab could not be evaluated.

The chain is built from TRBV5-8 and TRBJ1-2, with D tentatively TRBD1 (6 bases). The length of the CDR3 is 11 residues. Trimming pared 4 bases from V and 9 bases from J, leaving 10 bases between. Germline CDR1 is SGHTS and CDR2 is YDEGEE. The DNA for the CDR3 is TGTGCCAGCAGCGAGGACAGTAGCTACACCTTC. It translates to CASSEDSSYTF.

DNA of the CDR3: TGCGCCAGCAGTTCTGGACAGGGGGCGCAAGGCTACACCTTC. Its translation is CASSSGQGAQGYTF. The V call is TRBV5-1, the J call TRBJ1-2; 11 nucleotides line up with TRBD1. The germline CDR1 and CDR2 sequences are SGHRS and YFSETQ. The length of the CDR3 is 14 residues. V lost 5 bases, J lost 8 bases, and 8 bases stayed unmatched.

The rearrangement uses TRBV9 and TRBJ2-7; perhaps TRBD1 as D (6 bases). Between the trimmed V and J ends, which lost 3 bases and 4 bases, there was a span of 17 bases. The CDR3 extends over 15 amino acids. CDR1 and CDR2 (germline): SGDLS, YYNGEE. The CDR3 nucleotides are TGTGCCAGCAGCGCCCAAGGGGGTTTAGGTTACGAGCAGTACTTC. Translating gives CASSAQGGLGYEQYF.

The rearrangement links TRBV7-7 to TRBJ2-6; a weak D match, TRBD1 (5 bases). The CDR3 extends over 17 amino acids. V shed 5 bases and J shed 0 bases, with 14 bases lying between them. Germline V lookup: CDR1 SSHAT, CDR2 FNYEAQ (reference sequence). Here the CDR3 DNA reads TGTGCCAGCAGCCCCGTTGGGGCGGCCTCTGGGGCCAACGTCCTGACTTTC. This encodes CASSPVGAASGANVLTF.

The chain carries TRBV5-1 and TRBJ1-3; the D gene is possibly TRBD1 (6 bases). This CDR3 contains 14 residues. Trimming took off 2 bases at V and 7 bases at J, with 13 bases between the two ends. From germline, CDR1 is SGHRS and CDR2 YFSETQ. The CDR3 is CASSFQTGGNTIYF. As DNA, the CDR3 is TGCGCCAGCAGCTTTCAGACAGGCGGGAACACCATATATTTT.

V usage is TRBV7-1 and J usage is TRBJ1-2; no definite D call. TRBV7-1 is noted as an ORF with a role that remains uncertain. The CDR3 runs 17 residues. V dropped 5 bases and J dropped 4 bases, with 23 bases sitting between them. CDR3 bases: TGTGCCAGCAGCCCTCCTGCTCACGAGGGAAAGATCTATGGCTACACCTTC. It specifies CASSPPAHEGKIYGYTF.

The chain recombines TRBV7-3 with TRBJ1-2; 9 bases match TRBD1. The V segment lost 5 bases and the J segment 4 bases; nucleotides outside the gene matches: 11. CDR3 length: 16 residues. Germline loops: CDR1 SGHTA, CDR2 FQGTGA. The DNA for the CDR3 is TGTGCCAGCAGCCCTGACACGACAGGGGGAGTCTATGGCTACACCTTC. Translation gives CASSPDTTGGVYGYTF.

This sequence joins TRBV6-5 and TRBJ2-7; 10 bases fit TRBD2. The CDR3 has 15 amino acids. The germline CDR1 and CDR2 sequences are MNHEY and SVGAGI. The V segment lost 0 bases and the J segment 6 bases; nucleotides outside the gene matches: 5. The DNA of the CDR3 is TGTGCCAGCAGTTACTCCGGGACTAGCGCCCTCGAGCAGTACTTC. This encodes CASSYSGTSALEQYF.

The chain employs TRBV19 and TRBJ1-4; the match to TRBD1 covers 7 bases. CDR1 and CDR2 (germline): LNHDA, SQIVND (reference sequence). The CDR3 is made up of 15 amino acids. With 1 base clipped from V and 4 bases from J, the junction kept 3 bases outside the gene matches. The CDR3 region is CASSIGGQRNEKLFF. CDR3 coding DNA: TGTGCCAGTAGTATAGGGGGACAGCGTAATGAAAAACTGTTTTTT.

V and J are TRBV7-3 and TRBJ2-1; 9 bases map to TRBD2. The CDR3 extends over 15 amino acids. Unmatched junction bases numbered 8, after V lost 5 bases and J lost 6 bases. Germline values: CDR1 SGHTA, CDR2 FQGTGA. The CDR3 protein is CASSASAGGSNEQFF. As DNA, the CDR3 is TGTGCCAGCAGCGCCTCAGCGGGAGGCTCCAATGAGCAGTTCTTC.

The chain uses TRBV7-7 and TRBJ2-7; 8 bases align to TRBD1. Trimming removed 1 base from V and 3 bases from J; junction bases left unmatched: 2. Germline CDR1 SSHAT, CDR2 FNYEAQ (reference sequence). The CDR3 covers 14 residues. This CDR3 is CASSLGQGIYEQYF. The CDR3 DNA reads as TGTGCCAGCAGCTTAGGACAGGGGATCTACGAGCAGTACTTC.

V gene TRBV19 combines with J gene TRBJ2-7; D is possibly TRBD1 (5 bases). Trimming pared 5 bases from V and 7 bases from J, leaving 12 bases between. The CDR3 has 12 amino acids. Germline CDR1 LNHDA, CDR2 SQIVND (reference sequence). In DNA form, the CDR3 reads TGTGCCAGTAGTGCCAAGGGGTTGGAGCAGTACTTC. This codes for CASSAKGLEQYF. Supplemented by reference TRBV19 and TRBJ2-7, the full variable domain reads DGGITQSPKYLFRKEGQNVTLSCEQNLNHDAMYWYRQDPGQGLRLIYYSQIVNDFQKGDIAEGYSVSREKKESFPLTVTSAQKNPTAFYLCASSAKGLEQYFGPGTRLTVT.

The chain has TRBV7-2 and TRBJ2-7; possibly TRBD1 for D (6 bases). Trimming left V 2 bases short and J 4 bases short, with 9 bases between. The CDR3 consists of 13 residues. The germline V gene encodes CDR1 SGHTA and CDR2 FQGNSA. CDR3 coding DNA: TGTGCCAGCAGCTTATGGACAGAATACGAGCAGTACTTC. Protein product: CASSLWTEYEQYF.

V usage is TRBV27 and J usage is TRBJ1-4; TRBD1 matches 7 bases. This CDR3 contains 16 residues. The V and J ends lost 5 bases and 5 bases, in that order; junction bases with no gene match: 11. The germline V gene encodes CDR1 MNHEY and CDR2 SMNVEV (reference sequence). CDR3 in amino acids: CASSPQVGTANEKLFF. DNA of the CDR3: TGTGCCAGCAGTCCCCAGGTTGGGACAGCCAATGAAAAACTGTTTTTT.

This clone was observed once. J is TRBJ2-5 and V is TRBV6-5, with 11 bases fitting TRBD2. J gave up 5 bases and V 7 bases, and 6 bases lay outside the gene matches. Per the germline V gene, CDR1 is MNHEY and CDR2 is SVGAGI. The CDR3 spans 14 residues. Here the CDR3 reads CASKPGLAVETQYF. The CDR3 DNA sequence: TGTGCCAGCAAACCGGGACTAGCGGTGGAGACCCAGTACTTC.

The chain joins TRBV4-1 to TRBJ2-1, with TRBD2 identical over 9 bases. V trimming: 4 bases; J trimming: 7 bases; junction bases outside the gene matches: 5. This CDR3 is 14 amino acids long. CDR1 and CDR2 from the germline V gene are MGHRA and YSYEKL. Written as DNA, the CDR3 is TGCGCCAGCAGCCTAGCGGGGGATGGAAATGAGCAGTTCTTC. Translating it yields CASSLAGDGNEQFF.

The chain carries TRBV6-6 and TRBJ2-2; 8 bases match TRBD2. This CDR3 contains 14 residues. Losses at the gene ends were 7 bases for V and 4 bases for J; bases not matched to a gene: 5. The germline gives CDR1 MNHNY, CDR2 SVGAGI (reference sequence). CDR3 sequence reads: CASIPGTSTGELFF. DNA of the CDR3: TGTGCCAGCATACCCGGGACTAGCACCGGGGAGCTGTTTTTT.

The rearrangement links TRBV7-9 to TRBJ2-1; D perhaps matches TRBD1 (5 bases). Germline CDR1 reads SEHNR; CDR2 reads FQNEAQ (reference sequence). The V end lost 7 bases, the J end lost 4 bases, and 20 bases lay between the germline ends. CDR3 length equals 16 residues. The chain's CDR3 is CASTNSRVLTYNEQFF. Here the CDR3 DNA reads TGTGCCAGCACCAATTCCAGGGTACTGACATACAATGAGCAGTTCTTC.

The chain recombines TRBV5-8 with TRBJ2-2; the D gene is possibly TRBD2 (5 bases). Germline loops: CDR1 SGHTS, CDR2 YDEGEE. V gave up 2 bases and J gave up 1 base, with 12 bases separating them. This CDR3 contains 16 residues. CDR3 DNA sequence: TGTGCCAGCAGCTTTACCGGGATTAAGAACACCGGGGAGCTGTTTTTT. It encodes CASSFTGIKNTGELFF.

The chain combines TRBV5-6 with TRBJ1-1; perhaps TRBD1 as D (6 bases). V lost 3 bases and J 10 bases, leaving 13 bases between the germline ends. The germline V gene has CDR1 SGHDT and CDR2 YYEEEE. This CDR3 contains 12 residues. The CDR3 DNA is TGTGCCAGCAGCTCCTACCGGGGGGCAGCTTTCTTT. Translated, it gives CASSSYRGAAFF. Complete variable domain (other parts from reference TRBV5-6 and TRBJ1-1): DAGVTQSPTHLIKTRGQQVTLRCSPKSGHDTVSWYQQALGQGPQFIFQYYEEEERQRGNFPDRFSGHQFPNYSSELNVNALLLGDSALYLCASSSYRGAAFFGQGTRLTVV.